This T cell receptor (beta chain) was retrieved from a study of T cells after somatic rescue of genetic block. The assay was immunoSEQ multiplex PCR, and TCRdb's table has in-frame clones only and misses some. The sample lists tens of thousands of clones, approximately 91% occurring once. The clonotype comes from a man aged 25-45 years. Sequencing was carried out using peripheral blood mononuclear cells (PBMCs).

The DNA for the CDR3 is TGTGCCAGCAGCCCGGAATGGGCAAGGGGTTACGAGCAGTACTTC. This encodes CASSPEWARGYEQYF. V gene TRBV5-5 combines with J gene TRBJ2-7; tentatively, D is TRBD1 (5 bases). Trimming removed 4 bases from V and 4 bases from J, with 18 bases in between. Germline CDR1 and CDR2: SGHKS and YYEKEE (reference sequence). CDR3 length: 15 amino acids.